This paragraph reports one T cell receptor (beta chain). Its antigen is as yet unknown. cDNA synthesis used the whole RNA isolate, giving expressed TCRB sequences. TCRdb's copy holds only in-frame clones and misses some; the assay was immunoSEQ multiplex PCR. This table holds tens of thousands of clones, 35% to 55% found once. This entry is derived from a study of beta chain features in type 1 diabetes. About the study: The study examined about 110,000,000 sorted cells across all samples.

Notes on the study in general: For Type 1 diabetes patients, all four CD4+ subsets carried TCRB CDR3s that were moderately but significantly shorter. When VDJ junctions were examined, type 1 diabetes patients showed fewer insertions and more deletions.

Germline values: CDR1 LNHDA, CDR2 SQIVND (reference sequence). The germline V and J ends were trimmed by 7 bases and 11 bases, with 14 bases remaining between them. The CDR3 contains 12 residues. The sequenced material came from stem cell memory CD4+ T cells from blood. This sequence originates from a man younger than 45 with type 1 diabetes. The chain employs TRBV19 and TRBJ1-4; TRBD1 is a possible D gene (5 bases). As DNA, the CDR3 is TGTGCCAGTAAATCGGGTCGGGGGAAACTGTTTTTT. This sequence encodes CASKSGRGKLFF.